The entry below describes one TCR beta chain. It has no known antigen specificity. No much larger clonotype is one base removed from it; base qualities were not supplied. This record belongs to a study of T cell repertoires and leukemia-associated antigens (dated by TCRdb to about 2019). About the investigation overall: Per sample, about 5.1 to 7 million read pairs and about 3.3 to 5.0 million effective reads were obtained, for 15 million or so effective reads in total. Using in vitro peptide stimulation of healthy T cells, the study sought to determine the antigen recognized by a TCR Vbeta21 clone earlier detected in CML patients. Paper-wide results and their limitations: Across the four groups, there were no significant differences in the numbers of Vbeta genes (roughly 60), Jbeta genes (approximately 15), VDJ rearrangements, or unique CDR3s. The antigen specificity and function of the expanded clones were not directly tested, and further investigation of both was required.

There are 15 amino acids in the CDR3, from cysteine to phenylalanine inclusive. Left in the record is the CDR3 DNA by itself, 45 bases read in frame from the first base. V is clipped by 6 bases and J by 3 bases, and the sequence between their germline boundaries is 15 bases long. The germline V gene gives CDR1 as MNHEY and CDR2 as SVGEGT. CD3+ T cells were initially rested overnight at approximately 2.4 million cells/mL in RPMI 1640 lacking fetal bovine serum. Following the manufacturer's instructions, MACS immunomagnetic beads were used to pull CD3+ T cells out of the PBMCs. TRIzol reagent was used to extract total RNA from the cultured T cells. 5' rapid amplification of cDNA ends (5'RACE) was the method used to amplify TCRbeta libraries from the RNA. Library concentration and integrity were checked with Qubit, an Agilent instrument, and quantitative PCR before sequencing. Qualified libraries were sequenced on Illumina HiSeq or MiSeq by a commercial service provider. Concerning the study's data processing: MiXCR version 1.8.2 was used to identify TCR sequences in each sample. Qualified clones required a CDR3 longer than four amino acids, an in-frame nucleotide length, and no stop codon. A read counted as effective if the read contained the complete CDR3 structure. RT-PCR with 24 Vbeta primers, GeneScan spectratyping, and Sanger sequencing were used to validate expanded clones. The raw public reads went through TCRdb reprocessing: fastp at Q25, MiXCR clone calling, in-frame beta chains kept. Identical CDR3 proteins give one entry, which carries the most common genes and DNA. These V and J calls are TCRdb output, not the study's own analysis. The sample records roughly 12,000 distinct CDR3 sequences, approximately 43% of which are singletons. The top ten clones comprise about 30% of the sample.

The sequence joins TRBV6-2 or TRBV6-3 to TRBJ2-1; a weak D assignment points to TRBD2 (5 bases agree). The specimen was CD3+ T cells sorted from blood and cultured. This TCR was sampled from a female donor in good health. The nucleotides are TGTGCCAGCAGCCCGTACGGAGGAGGCTACAATGAGCAGTTCTTC. Its protein reads: CASSPYGGGYNEQFF.